These 22 T cell receptor beta chains were all obtained from the same sample, sequenced in a study of human T cells and chemical hapten exposure. Stated time point: pre-sensitization, week 0. This sample's treatment: therapeutic diphenylcyclopropenone sensitization with weekly scalp DPC. TCRdb recomputed calls from the RACE reads with MiXCR, one row per CDR3 protein. The sample contains about 120,000 distinct CDR3 sequences, roughly 14% of which appear only once. The starting material was whole blood, obtained in connection with sensitization to the hapten diphenylcyclopropenone (DPC). The receptors here all came from a woman aged 18-29 years with alopecia areata. Some clones in this sample may be carry-over from other donors' samples.

This clonotype occurred a few times. In DNA, the CDR3 is TGTGCCAGCAATAGCTACTATTACGAGCAGTACTTC. Translating it yields CASNSYYYEQYF. The V gene is TRBV6-1, the J gene TRBJ2-7; no reliable D call. This CDR3 region has 12 residues. CDR1 MNHNS and CDR2 SASEGT come from the germline V gene. V lost 7 bases and J 4 bases, leaving 11 bases between the germline ends.

Ten or more counts support this clonotype. V usage is TRBV28 and J usage is TRBJ2-3, with TRBD1 matching over 9 bases. The V gene end was trimmed by 8 bases and the J gene end by 2 bases; junction bases not matched to a gene: 2. The CDR3 is 13 amino acids. Germline V gives CDR1 MDHEN, CDR2 SYDVKM. DNA of the CDR3: TGTGCCAGCCGGACAGGGGTCACAGATACGCAGTATTTT. Protein product: CASRTGVTDTQYF.

This clonotype occurred a few times. The V and J genes are TRBV5-4 and TRBJ1-6, with TRBD1 identical over 12 bases. With 3 bases clipped from V and 7 bases from J, the junction kept 8 bases outside the gene matches. The CDR3 extends over 17 amino acids. The germline gives CDR1 SGHNT, CDR2 YYREEE (reference sequence). Written as DNA, the CDR3 is TGTGCCAGCAGCTCAACCGGGACAGGGGGCTGGAATTCACCCCTCCACTTT. Its protein product is CASSSTGTGGWNSPLHF.

This clonotype came up many times. This chain uses TRBV4-2 with TRBJ1-1; 7 bases align to TRBD1. Looked up from germline, CDR1 is LGHNA and CDR2 is YNFKEQ. This CDR3 spans 13 amino acids. J was trimmed by 6 bases and V by 4 bases; bases with no gene match: 5. CDR3 coding DNA: TGTGCCAGCAGCCGACAGGGTTTCGCTGAAGCTTTCTTT. Translation gives CASSRQGFAEAFF.

The rearrangement links TRBV7-2 to TRBJ2-3, with TRBD2 matching 11 bases. V was pared by 3 bases and J by 4 bases, with 3 bases of the junction left unmatched. CDR1 and CDR2 (germline): SGHTA, FQGNSA. The CDR3 has 15 residues. The CDR3 sequence: CASSFSGGDADTQYF. The CDR3 coding sequence is TGTGCCAGCAGCTTTAGCGGGGGGGACGCAGATACGCAGTATTTT. The variable domain in full, completed from reference TRBV7-2 and TRBJ2-3, reads GAGVSQSPSNKVTEKGKDVELRCDPISGHTALYWYRQSLGQGLEFLIYFQGNSAPDKSGLPSDRFSAERTGGSVSTLTIQRTQQEDSAVYLCASSFSGGDADTQYFGPGTRLTVL.

On this clonotype: It may be a read error: a sequence one base away is much more abundant. The genes are TRBV6-2 or TRBV6-3 and TRBJ1-1; D uncertain. The CDR3 loop spans 13 amino acids. Germline lookup yields CDR1 MNHEY and CDR2 SVGEGT. The CDR3 nucleotides read TGTGTCAGCAGAGCGAGGGAGCGTAGTGAAGCTTTCTTT. It specifies CVSRARERSEAFF.

J is TRBJ2-6 and V is TRBV12-3 or TRBV12-4; perhaps D is TRBD1 or TRBD2 (6 bases each). This CDR3 contains 18 residues. V lost 1 base, J lost 1 base, and 14 bases lay in between. CDR3 region: CASSLELIGGSGANVLTF. CDR3 nucleotide sequence: TGTGCCAGCAGTTTAGAGCTCATAGGGGGGTCTGGGGCCAACGTCCTGACTTTC.

The J gene is TRBJ2-4, the V gene TRBV4-3; 7 bases line up with TRBD2. Germline CDR1 LGHNA, CDR2 YSLEER. The V segment lost 2 bases and the J segment 6 bases; nucleotides outside the gene matches: 4. The CDR3 is made up of 14 amino acids. CDR3: CASSQRLAPNIQYF. The CDR3 DNA sequence: TGCGCCAGCAGCCAACGACTAGCCCCAAACATTCAGTACTTC.

This clonotype showed up just a few times. This sequence joins TRBV29-1 and TRBJ1-2; D gene unclear. The CDR3 has 14 amino acids. CDR1 SQVTM and CDR2 ANQGSEA come from the germline V gene. Deletions cut 4 bases from V and 5 bases from J, with 17 bases between. CDR3 in amino acids: CSVVFAVAPYGYTF. The CDR3 bases are TGCAGCGTTGTATTTGCGGTGGCCCCTTATGGCTACACCTTC.

This clonotype has ten or more counts. The V and J genes are TRBV27 and TRBJ1-2; D is ambiguous. CDR3 size: 14 residues. Germline CDR1 and CDR2: MNHEY and SMNVEV (reference sequence). Trimming took off 1 base at V and 8 bases at J, with 14 bases between the two ends. CDR3 in amino acids: CASSLFPATGGYTF. The DNA for the CDR3 is TGTGCCAGCAGTTTATTCCCCGCGACGGGCGGCTACACCTTC.

V and J are TRBV28 and TRBJ2-7, with D perhaps TRBD1 (7 bases). CDR3 size: 14 residues. Between the trimmed V and J ends, which lost 3 bases and 1 base, there was a span of 10 bases. CDR1 and CDR2 (germline): MDHEN, SYDVKM. The chain's CDR3 is CASSLTGTSYEQYF. In DNA form, the CDR3 reads TGTGCCAGCAGTTTGACAGGGACTTCCTACGAGCAGTACTTC.

The rearrangement uses TRBV4-3 and TRBJ2-5; TRBD2 matches at 7 bases. With 2 bases clipped from V and 5 bases from J, the junction kept 5 bases outside the gene matches. This CDR3 comprises 14 residues. Germline CDR1 LGHNA, CDR2 YSLEER. This chain's CDR3 is CASSQNGLGETQYF. CDR3 nucleotide sequence: TGCGCCAGCAGCCAAAACGGACTAGGGGAGACCCAGTACTTC.

In this sample, this clonotype turned up a few times. The V call is TRBV7-2, the J call TRBJ2-1, with D hard to call. The CDR3 is 13 amino acids. From germline, CDR1 is SGHTA and CDR2 FQGNSA. Trimming took 7 bases from V and 3 from J, leaving 10 bases between them. CDR3 residues: CASTTNIYNEQFF. In nucleotides, the CDR3 is TGTGCCAGCACCACAAACATCTACAATGAGCAGTTCTTC.

Ten or more counts support this clonotype. The CDR3 DNA follows: TGTGCCAGCTCACCCGCTAGCGGGGGGGCCCTAATCTACGAGCAGTACTTC. Translation: CASSPASGGALIYEQYF. V and J are TRBV18 and TRBJ2-7; 12 bases are shared with TRBD2. The CDR3 is 17 amino acids. V gave up 3 bases and J gave up 3 bases; unmatched junction bases: 9. Germline values: CDR1 KGHSH, CDR2 LQKENI.

V is TRBV7-9 and J is TRBJ2-1, with TRBD2 matching over 11 bases. The CDR3 contains 16 residues. CDR1 is SEHNR, CDR2 FQNEAQ, per germline (reference sequence). The junction had 6 bases not matched to a gene; V was cut back by 3 bases and J by 5 bases. The CDR3 protein is CASSFRVAGGHNEQFF. The CDR3 DNA reads as TGTGCCAGCAGCTTCCGGGTAGCGGGGGGGCACAATGAGCAGTTCTTC.

V is TRBV3-1 and J is TRBJ1-2; D gene uncertain. This CDR3 is built from 14 residues. Germline V CDR1 and CDR2: LGHDT, YNNKEL (reference sequence). V was pared by 2 bases and J by 3 bases, with 10 bases between. As DNA, the CDR3 is TGTGCCAGCAGCCAATTGTGGACGGACTATGGCTACACCTTC. Amino acid sequence: CASSQLWTDYGYTF.

This clonotype has just a few counts. The chain uses TRBV29-1 and TRBJ2-1; 8 positions agree with TRBD2. This CDR3 comprises 16 residues. The V and J ends lost 3 bases and 6 bases, in that order; junction bases with no gene match: 13. Germline lookup yields CDR1 SQVTM and CDR2 ANQGSEA. For the CDR3, the DNA is TGCAGCGTTGATCTTCTGGAGCGGGGGATAAGCAATGAGCAGTTCTTC. It is translated as CSVDLLERGISNEQFF.

This clonotype was found many times. The V call is TRBV10-3, the J call TRBJ2-1; 7 nucleotides agree with TRBD1. This CDR3 is 18 amino acids long. CDR1 and CDR2 from the germline V gene are ENHRY and SYGVKD. Trimming at V came to 0 bases and at J to 2 bases, leaving 10 bases not matched to a gene. CDR3 in DNA: TGTGCCATCAGTGAGTCGGGGCGGACAGGCGTCCCCTACAATGAGCAGTTCTTC. This codes for CAISESGRTGVPYNEQFF.

This clonotype was recorded many times. The chain joins TRBV15 to TRBJ1-1; TRBD1 matches at 7 bases. The CDR3 loop spans 15 amino acids. J was trimmed by 0 bases and V by 0 bases; bases with no gene match: 1. The germline V gene encodes CDR1 LNHNV and CDR2 YYDKDF (reference sequence). CDR3: CATSRERGLNTEAFF. The CDR3 nucleotides read TGTGCCACCAGCAGAGAGAGGGGGCTGAACACTGAAGCTTTCTTT.

This clonotype was counted at least ten times. This sequence joins TRBV5-1 and TRBJ1-4; D is perhaps TRBD1 (5 bases). There are 14 residues in the CDR3. The V end lost 1 base, the J end lost 9 bases, and 13 bases lay between the germline ends. CDR1 SGHRS and CDR2 YFSETQ come from the germline V gene. The CDR3 DNA reads TGCGCCAGCAGCTTGTGGGGGTCCGATCAAAAACTGTTTTTT. Its protein is CASSLWGSDQKLFF.

The chain couples TRBV29-1 to TRBJ1-1, with D unresolved. The V end was cut by 3 bases, the J end by 6 bases, with 11 bases between. Germline CDR1 and CDR2: SQVTM and ANQGSEA. The CDR3 totals 12 residues. The CDR3 DNA sequence: TGCAGCGTTGACCCCCTGGCGGCTGAAGCTTTCTTT. It is translated as CSVDPLAAEAFF.

This clonotype was recorded at least ten times. This chain links TRBV7-9 with TRBJ1-2; perhaps TRBD1 as D (6 bases). Per germline, CDR1 SEHNR and CDR2 FQNEAQ (reference sequence). The CDR3 loop spans 14 amino acids. V was trimmed by 5 bases and J by 8 bases, leaving 18 bases between them. The CDR3 is CASSGNQEGGGYTF. In nucleotides, the CDR3 is TGTGCCAGCAGCGGAAACCAGGAAGGGGGAGGCTACACCTTC.